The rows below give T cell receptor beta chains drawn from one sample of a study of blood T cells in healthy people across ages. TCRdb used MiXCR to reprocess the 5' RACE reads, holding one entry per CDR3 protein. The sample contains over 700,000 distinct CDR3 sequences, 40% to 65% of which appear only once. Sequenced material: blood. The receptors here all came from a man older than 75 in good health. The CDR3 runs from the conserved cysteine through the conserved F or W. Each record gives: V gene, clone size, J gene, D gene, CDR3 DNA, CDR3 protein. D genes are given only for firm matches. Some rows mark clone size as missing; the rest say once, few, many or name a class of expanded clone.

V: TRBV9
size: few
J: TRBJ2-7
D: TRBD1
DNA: TGTGCCAGCAGCGACGGGACAGGGGCTACCTACGAGCAGTACTTC
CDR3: CASSDGTGATYEQYF

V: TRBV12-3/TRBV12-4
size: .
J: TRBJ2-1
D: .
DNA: TGTGCCAGCACCTCGGGCCACTCCGAAGAGACCCAGTTCTTC
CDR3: CASTSGHSEETQFF

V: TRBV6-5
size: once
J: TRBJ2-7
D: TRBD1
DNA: TGTGCCAGCAGTTATCGTACAGGGGGCCTCTCTTACAATGAGCAGTACTTC
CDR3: CASSYRTGGLSYNEQYF

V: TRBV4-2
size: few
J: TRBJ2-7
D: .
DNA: TGTGCCAGCAGCCAAGGAGGTAGCGCCTACGAGCAGTACTTC
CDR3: CASSQGGSAYEQYF

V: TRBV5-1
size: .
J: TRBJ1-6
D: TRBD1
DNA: TGCGCCAGCAGCTTGACAAGACCCGGGACAGAACTTTCACCCCTCCACTTT
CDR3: CASSLTRPGTELSPLHF

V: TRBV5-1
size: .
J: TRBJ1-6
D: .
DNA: TGCGCCAGCAGCGTAGAACCCTCCTATAATTCACCCCTCCACTTT
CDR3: CASSVEPSYNSPLHF

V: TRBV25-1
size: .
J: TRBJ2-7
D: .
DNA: TGTGCCACAAACACCTACAATGAGCAGTACTTC
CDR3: CATNTYNEQYF

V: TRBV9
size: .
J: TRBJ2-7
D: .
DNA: TGTGCCAGCAGCGTAGCTTTGGCCAGGGAACAGGCCAAGGGTGAGCAGTACTTC
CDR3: CASSVALAREQAKGEQYF

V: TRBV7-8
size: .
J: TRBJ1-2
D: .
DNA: TGTGCCAGCAGCTTAGCCCGACGGGGGCGACTCGGTGGCTACACCTTC
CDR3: CASSLARRGRLGGYTF

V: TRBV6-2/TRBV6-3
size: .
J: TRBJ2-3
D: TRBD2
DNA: TGTGCCAGTAGTGCCCTAGCGGGAGGGCGTGTTGATACGCAGTATTTT
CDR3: CASSALAGGRVDTQYF

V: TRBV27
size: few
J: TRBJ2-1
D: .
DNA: TGTGCCAGCAGCTGGACCGAAAGCTCCTACAATGAGCAGTTCTTC
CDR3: CASSWTESSYNEQFF

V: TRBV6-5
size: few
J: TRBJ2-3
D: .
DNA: TGTGCCAGCACTCCCCGGGCGGGAACCGCCAGATACGCGTATTTT
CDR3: CASTPRAGTARYAYF

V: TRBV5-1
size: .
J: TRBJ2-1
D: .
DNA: TGCGCCAGCAGCTTGGGGATAGACATCAATGAGCAGTTCTTC
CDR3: CASSLGIDINEQFF

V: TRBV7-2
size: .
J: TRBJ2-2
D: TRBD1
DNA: TGTGCCAGCAGCAGACAGGGGTTTGGGGCCGGGGAGCTGTTTTTT
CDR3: CASSRQGFGAGELFF

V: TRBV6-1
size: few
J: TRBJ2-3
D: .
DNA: TGTGCCAGCACCTCGGACCCTTCACATCGTACGCAGTATTTT
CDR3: CASTSDPSHRTQYF

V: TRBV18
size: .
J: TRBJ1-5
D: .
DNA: TGTGCCAGCTCGCTCACGGGCCCCCCAAACGGGCAGCCCCAGCATTTT
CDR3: CASSLTGPPNGQPQHF

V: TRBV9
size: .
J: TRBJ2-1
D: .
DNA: TGTGCCAGCAGCTTTATAGCGGCCCCGACGTACGGTGAGCAGTTCTTC
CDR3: CASSFIAAPTYGEQFF

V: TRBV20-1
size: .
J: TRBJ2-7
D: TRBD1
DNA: TGCAGTGCGGTCCCCGGGACAGGGTATGGGTACGAGCAGTACTTC
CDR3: CSAVPGTGYGYEQYF

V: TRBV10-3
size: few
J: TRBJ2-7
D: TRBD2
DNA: TGTGCCATCAGTCACCCTGCGACGTGGGGGGGTCCCTACGAGCAGTACTTC
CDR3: CAISHPATWGGPYEQYF

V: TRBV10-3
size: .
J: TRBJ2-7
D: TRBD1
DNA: TGTGCCATCAGGACGACAGGGGTTGGGAATGAGCAGTACTTC
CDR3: CAIRTTGVGNEQYF

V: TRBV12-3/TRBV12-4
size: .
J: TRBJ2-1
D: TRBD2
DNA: TGTGCCAGCAGTTCGGGAGGGACTAGCGGGATCTATGAGCAGTTCTTC
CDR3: CASSSGGTSGIYEQFF

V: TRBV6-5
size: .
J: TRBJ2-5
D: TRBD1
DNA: TGTGCCAGCAGTTCTCCCCCGACAGGGGGATGGCAAGAGACCCAGTACTTC
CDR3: CASSSPPTGGWQETQYF

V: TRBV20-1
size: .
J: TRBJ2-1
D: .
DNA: TGCAGTGCTAGAGATAACGGGGGAGAGACCCAGTTCTTC
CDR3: CSARDNGGETQFF

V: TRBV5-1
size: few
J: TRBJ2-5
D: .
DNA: TGCGCCAGCAGGTGGGACAGTGGAGGGAAGACCCAGTACTTC
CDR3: CASRWDSGGKTQYF

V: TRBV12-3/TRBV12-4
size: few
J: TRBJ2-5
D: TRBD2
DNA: TGTGCCAGCAGTTTGGGACTAGCGGCCCAAGAGACCCAGTACTTC
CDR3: CASSLGLAAQETQYF

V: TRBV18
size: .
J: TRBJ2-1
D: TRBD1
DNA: TGTGCCAGCTCGCCCTGGACAGGGCTAGAAAATGAGCAGTTCTTC
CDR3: CASSPWTGLENEQFF

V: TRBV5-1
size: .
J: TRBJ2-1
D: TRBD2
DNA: TGCGCCAGCAGCTCGGGACTAGCGGGAAAGGGTGAGCAGTTCTTC
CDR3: CASSSGLAGKGEQFF

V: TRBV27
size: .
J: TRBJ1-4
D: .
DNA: TGTGCCAGCAGTTCCACGGGGGAGGAACTGTTTTTT
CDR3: CASSSTGEELFF

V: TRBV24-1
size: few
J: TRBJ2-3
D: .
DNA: TGTGCCACCAGTGATTTGGACGACAGATACGCGTATTTT
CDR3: CATSDLDDRYAYF

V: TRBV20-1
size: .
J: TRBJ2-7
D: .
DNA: TGCAGTGCTAGATCCCCCAAGGAATGGGCCGAGCAGTACTTC
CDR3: CSARSPKEWAEQYF

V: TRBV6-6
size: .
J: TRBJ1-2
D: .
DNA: TGTGCCAGCAGTGACTCGACTGAGGATGGCTACACCTTC
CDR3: CASSDSTEDGYTF

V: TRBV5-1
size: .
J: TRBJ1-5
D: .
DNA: TGCGCCAGCAGCGCGACAGGAAATTGGCCCCAGCATTTT
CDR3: CASSATGNWPQHF

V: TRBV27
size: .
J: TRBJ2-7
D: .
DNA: TGTGCCAGCAGTTTATCGATGGGGCTGTTCTCCTACGAGCAGTACTTC
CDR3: CASSLSMGLFSYEQYF

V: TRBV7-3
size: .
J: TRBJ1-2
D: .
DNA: TGTGCCAGCAGCTTAGGCGGGGGGCGTGACGGCTACACCTTC
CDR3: CASSLGGGRDGYTF

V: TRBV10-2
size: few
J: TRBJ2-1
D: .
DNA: TGCGCCAGCAATCCTAAAGGGCGAGACTTCGACTCCTACAATGAGCAGTTCTTC
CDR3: CASNPKGRDFDSYNEQFF

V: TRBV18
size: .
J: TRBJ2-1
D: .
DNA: TGTGCCAGCTCACCATCTACGAATAGGGGGTCCAATGAGCAGTTCTTC
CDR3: CASSPSTNRGSNEQFF

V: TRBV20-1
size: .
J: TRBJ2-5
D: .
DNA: TGCAGTGCTCTCTCCGGGACCCGCGGGATCGATGAGCAGTACTTC
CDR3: CSALSGTRGIDEQYF

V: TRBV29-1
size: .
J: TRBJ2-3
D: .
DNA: TGCAGCGTTGAACGGGCAGGGGCCCGCACAGATACGCAGTATTTT
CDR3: CSVERAGARTDTQYF